This TCR beta chain was identified in a study of blood T cell repertoires in COVID-19. Study-wide background: There were acute and convalescent COVID-19 samples, and they came from the United States, Italy and Spain. Sources were T cells, B-cell-depleted T cells, or PBMCs; the material itself was cDNA or gDNA.

The repertoire was sequenced with immunoSEQ multiplex PCR; TCRdb's copy has only in-frame clones and lacks some. The sample contains just under 250,000 clones, roughly 89% of which appear only once. From germline, CDR1 is MDHEN and CDR2 SYDVKM. The CDR3 extends over 18 amino acids. V gave up 7 bases and J gave up 4 bases, with 26 bases separating them. Participants reported their clinical history, and cohort assignment relied on those reports. Resolution of symptoms, clearance, or two negative PCRs was present in recovered Cohort 3 donors. The sample was PBMCs or T cells enriched from blood (not recorded which). This TCR was sampled from a woman in her twenties or thirties who had recovered from COVID-19. The chain combines TRBV28 with TRBJ1-5; tentative D call: TRBD1 (6 bases). The CDR3 here is CASKRTSSLGAANQPQHF. CDR3 nucleotide sequence: TGTGCCAGCAAACGTACATCGTCTTTGGGGGCGGCAAATCAGCCCCAGCATTTT.